These 22 T cell receptor beta chains were all obtained from the same sample, sequenced in a study of OX40 agonist ivuxolimab in advanced cancers. Using immunoSEQ multiplex PCR, the repertoire was profiled, and TCRdb retains in-frame clones only, with some absent. Counted here are about 60,000 clones, around 88% occurring once; the ten biggest clones make up around 0.6%. Sequenced material: CD4+ or CD8+ T cells sorted from blood, taken in a trial of the OX40 agonist ivuxolimab. Every receptor here comes from an adult with an advanced solid tumor such as melanoma, head and neck, liver or kidney cancer.

J is TRBJ1-3 and V is TRBV7-9; D ambiguous. Germline loops: CDR1 SEHNR, CDR2 FQNEAQ (reference sequence). CDR3 length: 16 amino acids. V lost 0 bases, J lost 0 bases, and 9 bases lay in between. In DNA, the CDR3 is TGTGCCAGCAGCTTAGCAACGGGAATCTCTGGAAACACCATATATTTT. Residues: CASSLATGISGNTIYF.

The V gene is TRBV11-3, the J gene TRBJ2-2; D might be TRBD1 (6 bases). The CDR3 extends over 16 amino acids. Germline values: CDR1 SGHNT, CDR2 YENEEA. With 5 bases removed from V and 8 bases from J, the gap between germline ends came to 21 bases. Written as DNA, the CDR3 is TGTGCCAGCAGCGGCGGCCTGACCCAGGGGTTGGGGGAGCTGTTTTTT. It codes for CASSGGLTQGLGELFF.

This sequence joins TRBV18 and TRBJ1-1; 8 bases agree with TRBD1. Unmatched junction bases numbered 0, after V lost 4 bases and J lost 5 bases. Germline V gene data show CDR1 as KGHSH and CDR2 as LQKENI. The CDR3 loop spans 12 amino acids. CDR3 loop: CASSRDRTEAFF. As DNA, the CDR3 is TGTGCCAGCTCACGGGACAGGACTGAAGCTTTCTTT. The whole variable domain, filled in from reference TRBV18 and TRBJ1-1, reads NAGVMQNPRHLVRRRGQEARLRCSPMKGHSHVYWYRQLPEEGLKFMVYLQKENIIDESGMPKERFSAEFPKEGPSILRIQQVVRGDSAAYFCASSRDRTEAFFGQGTRLTVV.

The chain joins TRBV10-3 to TRBJ2-2; no reliable D call. The CDR3 loop spans 14 amino acids. The germline V gene has CDR1 ENHRY and CDR2 SYGVKD. Trimming cost V 3 bases and J 0 bases, with 5 bases left between them. CDR3 amino acids: CAISERPNTGELFF. In nucleotides, the CDR3 is TGTGCCATCAGTGAAAGACCGAACACCGGGGAGCTGTTTTTT.

V gene TRBV5-1 combines with J gene TRBJ1-3; a weak D match, TRBD1 (6 bases). Trimming pared 3 bases from V and 4 bases from J, leaving 17 bases between. The CDR3 is made up of 16 amino acids. The germline V gene has CDR1 SGHRS and CDR2 YFSETQ. This CDR3 reads CASSYGTRGAGNTIYF. The CDR3, as DNA: TGCGCCAGCAGCTACGGCACCAGGGGAGCAGGAAACACCATATATTTT.

The chain couples TRBV18 to TRBJ2-5; TRBD1 matches at 9 bases. The CDR3 extends over 13 amino acids. With V trimmed by 3 bases and J by 9 bases, 5 bases remained unmatched. Germline values: CDR1 KGHSH, CDR2 LQKENI. CDR3 DNA sequence: TGTGCCAGCTCACCGGGACAGGGTTCCCCCCAGTACTTC. Amino acids: CASSPGQGSPQYF.

This chain connects TRBV29-1 to TRBJ2-7; 7 bases are a match to TRBD1. This CDR3 is built from 18 residues. The germline V gene encodes CDR1 SQVTM and CDR2 ANQGSEA. The V segment lost 4 bases and the J segment 4 bases; nucleotides outside the gene matches: 22. In DNA form, the CDR3 reads TGCAGCGTTGGAAGAGGGGGCCCGGGGTTTCCAGACCATTACGAGCAGTACTTC. As protein: CSVGRGGPGFPDHYEQYF.

This chain uses TRBV28 with TRBJ2-7; D is ambiguous. The CDR3 is 13 residues long. V was clipped by 6 bases and J by 2 bases, with 11 bases between them. The V gene's germline CDR1 is MDHEN and CDR2 SYDVKM. The CDR3 is CASSQDVPYEQYF. The DNA for the CDR3 is TGTGCCAGCAGCCAGGACGTCCCCTACGAGCAGTACTTC.

The count of this clone is one. The chain employs TRBV18 and TRBJ1-5; D perhaps matches TRBD1 (5 bases). With 1 base removed from V and 9 bases from J, the gap between germline ends came to 7 bases. Germline V gene sequence: CDR1 KGHSH, CDR2 LQKENI. The CDR3 consists of 12 residues. The CDR3 sequence is CASSPRGGPQHF. Here the CDR3 DNA reads TGTGCCAGCTCACCACGGGGGGGGCCCCAGCATTTT.

Remarks on this clone: Germline and junction disagree at one end, which may indicate a read error. The same CDR3 also results from other DNA sequences found in this sample. The chain recombines TRBV29-1 with TRBJ2-1; 7 nucleotides agree with TRBD1. This CDR3 is built from 12 residues. The V gene's germline CDR1 is SQVTM and CDR2 ANQGSEA. CDR3 nucleotides: TGCAGCGTTGGACGACAGGGAAATGCGCAGTTCTTC. Protein: CSVGRQGNAQFF.

The chain uses TRBV11-3 and TRBJ2-3, with TRBD2 identical over 7 bases. The trim removed 3 bases at V and 2 bases at J, leaving 5 bases unmatched. Germline CDR1 is SGHNT and CDR2 is YENEEA. The CDR3 spans 15 residues. The CDR3 region has the DNA TGTGCCAGCAGCTTCGGGCGGGAGTTCACAGATACGCAGTATTTT. This codes for CASSFGREFTDTQYF.

The rearrangement links TRBV9 to TRBJ2-6; D may be TRBD1 or TRBD2 (7 bases each). The V end lost 3 bases, the J end lost 2 bases, and 18 bases lay between the germline ends. The CDR3 covers 18 residues. CDR1 is SGDLS and CDR2 is YYNGEE in the germline V gene. This chain's CDR3 is CASSERRGGGAGANVLTF. The CDR3 DNA follows: TGTGCCAGCAGCGAGCGGCGGGGAGGGGGCGCTGGGGCCAACGTCCTGACTTTC.

The gene calls are TRBV21-1 and TRBJ1-1. TRBV21-1 is an annotated pseudogene. The CDR3 loop spans 13 amino acids. CDR3 sequence (DNA): TGTGCCAGCAAAGGCAGAATGAACACTGAAGCTTTCTTT. Residues: CASKGRMNTEAFF.

CDR3 in amino acids: CASSLRSNRDGYTF. In DNA form, the CDR3 reads TGTGCCAGCAGTTTACGTTCCAACAGGGATGGCTACACCTTC. V gene TRBV28 combines with J gene TRBJ1-2; TRBD1 might be the D (6 bases). Trimming took off 2 bases at V and 6 bases at J, with 13 bases between the two ends. The CDR3 is 14 residues long. Germline CDR1 MDHEN, CDR2 SYDVKM.

The V gene is TRBV29-1, the J gene TRBJ1-2; weak D call: TRBD1 (6 bases). V was trimmed by 2 bases and J by 8 bases, leaving 12 bases between them. Germline V gives CDR1 SQVTM, CDR2 ANQGSEA. The CDR3 covers 12 residues. The CDR3 is CSVEHGGHGYTF. CDR3 coding DNA: TGCAGCGTTGAACACGGGGGGCACGGCTACACCTTC.

The chain couples TRBV2 to TRBJ2-5; weak D call: TRBD2 (7 bases). V lost 7 bases and J 1 base, leaving 16 bases between the germline ends. The CDR3 runs to 15 residues. Germline CDR1 SNHLY, CDR2 FYNNEI. The CDR3 DNA follows: TGTGCCAGCACCCAAGGGGGGGCCAGCCAAGAGACCCAGTACTTC. Encoded protein: CASTQGGASQETQYF.

CDR3 region: CASSLTGSTGNTIYF. The CDR3 nucleotides read TGTGCCAGCAGCCTGACAGGGTCCACAGGAAACACCATATATTTT. The chain couples TRBV6-5 to TRBJ1-3; 7 bases map to TRBD1. Unmatched junction bases numbered 9, after V lost 6 bases and J lost 4 bases. The CDR3 is 15 residues long. Germline assignment: CDR1 MNHEY and CDR2 SVGAGI.

CDR3 region: CASSFEGSSGNTIYF. The CDR3 DNA reads TGTGCCAGCAGTTTCGAGGGCTCAAGTGGAAACACCATATATTTT. The rearrangement joins TRBV28 to TRBJ1-3, with D unclear. The CDR3 spans 15 residues. CDR1 is MDHEN, CDR2 SYDVKM, per germline. Trimming removed 3 bases at V and 3 bases at J, with 12 bases between.

This clone was recorded once. This rearrangement joins TRBV5-1 to TRBJ1-4, with D possibly being TRBD1 (5 bases). Trimming stripped 2 bases from V and 4 bases from J, with 9 bases between. This CDR3 region has 14 residues. Looked up from germline, CDR1 is SGHRS and CDR2 is YFSETQ. The CDR3 region is CASSFGGSNEKLFF. In DNA form, the CDR3 reads TGCGCCAGCAGCTTCGGGGGGAGTAATGAAAAACTGTTTTTT.

As concerns this clone: One junction end does not reproduce the germline sequence, and a read error may be involved. The CDR3 DNA follows: TGTGCCGGCAGAGACAGGGGACTAAGGGACTATGGCTACACCTTC. As protein: CAGRDRGLRDYGYTF. V gene TRBV28 combines with J gene TRBJ1-2; TRBD1 agrees at 8 bases. CDR3 size: 15 residues. The germline V gene has CDR1 MDHEN and CDR2 SYDVKM.

The chain has TRBV5-4 and TRBJ1-3; D not resolved. V was shortened by 0 bases and J by 4 bases, with 11 bases between the two germline ends. The CDR3 loop spans 15 amino acids. Germline V CDR1 and CDR2: SGHNT, YYREEE (reference sequence). Here the CDR3 DNA reads TGTGCCAGCAGCTTGGAGGCAGGTGTCGGAAACACCATATATTTT. Translating gives CASSLEAGVGNTIYF.

V gene TRBV6-6 combines with J gene TRBJ1-3; TRBD1 matches at 7 bases. Germline loops: CDR1 MNHNY, CDR2 SVGAGI (reference sequence). The length of the CDR3 is 15 residues. The junction had 8 bases not matched to a gene; V was cut back by 5 bases and J by 4 bases. The CDR3 reads CASSRPTGRGNTIYF. The CDR3 nucleotides are TGTGCCAGCAGTCGACCGACAGGGAGAGGAAACACCATATATTTT.